The next 25 T cell receptor beta chains were all read from a single sample in a study of T cells in Graves' hyperthyroidism and ophthalmopathy. Amplified TCR beta CDR3 regions came from RNA transcripts. A first-round RT-PCR of the TCR CDR3 used the HTBI primer set. TCRdb recomputed calls from the multiplex PCR reads with MiXCR, one row per CDR3 protein. The sample consists of about 660,000 distinct CDR3 sequences, approximately 42% of them appearing once. The sample was peripheral blood or thyroid tissue (not recorded which). These receptors were obtained from an adult man with Graves' disease, either hyperthyroidism or ophthalmopathy (not recorded which).

This clonotype has ten or more counts. This chain joins TRBV29-1 and TRBJ1-2, with D perhaps TRBD1 (6 bases). The CDR3 has 12 amino acids. The ends were cut back, 4 bases at V and 8 bases at J, with 14 bases in the middle. Per germline, CDR1 SQVTM and CDR2 ANQGSEA. DNA of the CDR3: TGCAGCGTTGGGGGGGCCCAGGGGGGCTACACCTTC. Translation gives CSVGGAQGGYTF.

This chain uses TRBV29-1 with TRBJ1-1; unclear D gene. Germline CDR1 and CDR2: SQVTM and ANQGSEA. The CDR3 runs 16 residues. The CDR3 sequence: CSAREAASWANTEAFF. The CDR3 DNA follows: TGCAGTGCTAGAGAAGCCGCCAGTTGGGCGAACACTGAAGCTTTCTTT.

About this clonotype itself: A much larger clone lies a single base off, so this may be a read error. The genes are TRBV10-3 and TRBJ2-6; no definite D call. The CDR3 contains 13 residues. The V end lost 6 bases, the J end lost 0 bases, and 3 bases lay between the germline ends. Germline V CDR1 and CDR2: ENHRY, SYGVKD. The CDR3 coding sequence is TGTGCCATCAGAAACTCTGGGGCCAACGTCCTGACTTTC. Amino acid sequence: CAIRNSGANVLTF.

V usage is TRBV6-1 and J usage is TRBJ2-7; unclear D gene. Germline V gene data show CDR1 as MNHNS and CDR2 as SASEGT. CDR3 length: 15 amino acids. V gave up 2 bases and J gave up 1 base, with 12 bases separating them. The CDR3 loop reads CASSELVAESYEQYF. The CDR3 DNA reads TGTGCCAGCAGTGAACTGGTGGCAGAGTCCTACGAGCAGTACTTC.

The chain carries TRBV2 and TRBJ2-5, with unresolved D. This CDR3 spans 15 amino acids. Germline V gene data show CDR1 as SNHLY and CDR2 as FYNNEI. The V gene lost 6 bases and the J gene lost 5 bases, with 19 bases spanning the gap. The DNA of the CDR3 is TGTGCCAGCAGCCAAGATGCCGGGTTTATGGAGACCCAGTACTTC. Translation: CASSQDAGFMETQYF.

The chain carries TRBV7-9 and TRBJ2-3; D remains ambiguous. Germline values: CDR1 SEHNR, CDR2 FQNEAQ (reference sequence). V lost 5 bases to trimming and J lost 11 bases, with 11 bases between them. The CDR3 extends over 11 amino acids. CDR3 residues: CASSDKDLQYF. The DNA for the CDR3 is TGTGCCAGCAGCGACAAAGACCTGCAGTATTTT.

V usage is TRBV7-9 and J usage is TRBJ1-6; D possibly corresponds to TRBD1 (5 bases). Trimming cost V 1 base and J 3 bases, with 16 bases left between them. The CDR3 length is 18 residues. CDR1 and CDR2 (germline): SEHNR, FQNEAQ (reference sequence). DNA for the CDR3: TGTGCCAGCAGCTTAGGTGGGGCCAGGCATCTCTATAATTCACCCCTCCACTTT. Protein product: CASSLGGARHLYNSPLHF.

The chain recombines TRBV11-2 with TRBJ2-7; TRBD2 might be the D (5 bases). Germline V lookup: CDR1 SGHAT, CDR2 FQNNGV. V was cut by 3 bases and J by 3 bases, with 12 bases left in between. This CDR3 is built from 14 residues. CDR3 DNA: TGTGCCAGCAGCTTGACTAACTATGGCTACGAGCAGTACTTC. Translated, it gives CASSLTNYGYEQYF. Full variable domain (missing parts from reference TRBV11-2 and TRBJ2-7): EAGVAQSPRYKIIEKRQSVAFWCNPISGHATLYWYQQILGQGPKLLIQFQNNGVVDDSQLPKDRFSAERLKGVDSTLKIQPAKLEDSAVYLCASSLTNYGYEQYFGPGTRLTVT.

This sequence joins TRBV24-1 and TRBJ2-5; TRBD2 aligns across 10 bases. This CDR3 contains 17 residues. V was pared by 0 bases and J by 1 base, with 4 bases of the junction left unmatched. CDR1 and CDR2 (germline): KGHDR, SFDVKD. Written as DNA, the CDR3 is TGTGCCACCAGTGATTTGCAGGGACTAGCGATCCAAGAGACCCAGTACTTC. Translation gives CATSDLQGLAIQETQYF.

Comments on this clonotype: Possible read error: a much larger clone is one base away. This sequence joins TRBV11-2 and TRBJ1-4, with D unresolved. V was pared by 5 bases and J by 4 bases, with 14 bases between. Germline CDR1 reads SGHAT; CDR2 reads FQNNGV. CDR3 length: 15 amino acids. The DNA for the CDR3 is TGTGCCAGCAGCGCACCAAAGGGTCGTAATGAAAAACTGTTTTTT. Its translation: CASSAPKGRNEKLFF. The variable domain in full, with the rest retrieved from reference TRBV11-2 and TRBJ1-4, is EAGVAQSPRYKIIEKRQSVAFWCNPISGHATLYWYQQILGQGPKLLIQFQNNGVVDDSQLPKDRFSAERLKGVDSTLKIQPAKLEDSAVYLCASSAPKGRNEKLFFGSGTQLSVL.

The V gene is TRBV25-1, the J gene TRBJ1-6; unclear D gene. The CDR3 is 14 amino acids. Deletions cut 8 bases from V and 7 bases from J, with 15 bases between. CDR1 is MGHDK, CDR2 SYGVNS, per germline. CDR3 region: CASSPPNGNSPLHF. In DNA, the CDR3 is TGTGCCAGCTCACCACCGAACGGCAATTCACCCCTCCACTTT.

This clonotype appeared a few times. V is TRBV29-1 and J is TRBJ1-4, with D tentatively TRBD1 (5 bases). There are 10 residues in the CDR3. V dropped 5 bases and J dropped 8 bases, with 6 bases sitting between them. The germline gives CDR1 SQVTM, CDR2 ANQGSEA. The CDR3, as DNA: TGCAGCGTTAGGGACGAAAAACTGTTTTTT. Translation gives CSVRDEKLFF.

This clonotype was counted at least ten times. The V and J genes are TRBV29-1 and TRBJ2-2; D uncertain. Trimming shortened V by 4 bases and J by 1 base, and 4 bases separated the two germline ends. CDR1 and CDR2 from the germline V gene are SQVTM and ANQGSEA. The CDR3 spans 12 residues. The CDR3 DNA reads as TGCAGCGTTGGGCGGAACACCGGGGAGCTGTTTTTT. Translating it yields CSVGRNTGELFF.

Comment on this clonotype: A much larger clone lies a single base off, so this may be a read error. This chain's CDR3 is CSVDRDFGYTF. The CDR3 nucleotides read TGCAGCGTTGACAGGGATTTTGGCTACACCTTC. This chain uses TRBV29-1 with TRBJ1-2, with D possibly being TRBD1 (5 bases). Germline V gene sequence: CDR1 SQVTM, CDR2 ANQGSEA. Trimming cost V 3 bases and J 7 bases, with 9 bases left between them. This CDR3 has 11 amino acids.

In the case of this clonotype: A much larger clonotype is one base distant, so this may be a read error. V and J are TRBV29-1 and TRBJ2-7; 8 nucleotides match TRBD1. This CDR3 contains 16 residues. Germline V CDR1 and CDR2: SQVTM, ANQGSEA. V trimming: 4 bases; J trimming: 2 bases; junction bases outside the gene matches: 13. The CDR3 region is CSVVRAPGTGTYEQYF. The CDR3 DNA reads TGCAGCGTTGTACGAGCACCAGGGACAGGAACCTACGAGCAGTACTTC.

This clonotype was seen a handful of times. The genes are TRBV7-9 and TRBJ1-2, with D possibly TRBD1 on 5 matching bases. V was clipped by 5 bases and J by 4 bases, with 20 bases between them. This CDR3 is built from 16 residues. Germline CDR1 is SEHNR and CDR2 is FQNEAQ (reference sequence). CDR3 bases: TGTGCCAGCAGCCAAGATCGAGCAGGGACGGGCTATGGCTACACCTTC. Residues: CASSQDRAGTGYGYTF.

Turning to this clonotype: An end of the junction differs from the germline gene, which may be a read error. This chain uses TRBV7-2 with TRBJ1-1; 7 nucleotides align to TRBD1. The CDR3 runs to 14 residues. Germline loops: CDR1 SGHTA, CDR2 FQGNSA. The CDR3 loop reads CASSLEQGHTEAFF. The CDR3 DNA follows: TGTGCCAGCAGTTTAGAACAGGGGCACACTGAAGCTTTCTTT.

This sequence joins TRBV7-3 and TRBJ1-1; D uncertain. V was shortened by 6 bases and J by 2 bases, with 13 bases between the two germline ends. Germline assignment: CDR1 SGHTA and CDR2 FQGTGA. CDR3 size: 14 residues. The chain's CDR3 is CASRLRRANTEAFF. The CDR3 nucleotides read TGTGCCAGCAGGCTTCGGAGAGCTAACACTGAAGCTTTCTTT.

This chain joins TRBV29-1 and TRBJ1-6, with 7 bases aligning to TRBD1. This CDR3 has 15 amino acids. With 4 bases clipped from V and 5 bases from J, the junction kept 8 bases outside the gene matches. The germline V gene has CDR1 SQVTM and CDR2 ANQGSEA. CDR3: CSVGQGSGDNSPLHF. In DNA, the CDR3 is TGCAGCGTTGGACAGGGATCAGGGGATAATTCACCCCTCCACTTT.

The genes are TRBV6-6 and TRBJ2-7, with D perhaps matching TRBD1 (5 bases). CDR1 is MNHNY, CDR2 SVGAGI, per germline (reference sequence). There are 15 residues in the CDR3. Trimming took 2 bases from V and 6 from J, leaving 17 bases between them. CDR3 coding DNA: TGTGCCAGCAGTTACCCGCAGGGTCTTGGGTTCGAGCAGTACTTC. Residues: CASSYPQGLGFEQYF.

This clonotype was seen a few times. The chain links TRBV19 to TRBJ2-7, with a weak D call TRBD1 (5 bases). Germline V gene sequence: CDR1 LNHDA, CDR2 SQIVND (reference sequence). The CDR3 covers 16 residues. Trimming removed 5 bases from V and 6 bases from J, with 23 bases in between. The CDR3 sequence: CASSPGHLRYWGEQYF. The CDR3 DNA follows: TGTGCCAGTAGTCCCGGACACCTTAGGTACTGGGGCGAGCAGTACTTC. Combining the CDR3 with reference TRBV19 and TRBJ2-7 gives the whole variable domain DGGITQSPKYLFRKEGQNVTLSCEQNLNHDAMYWYRQDPGQGLRLIYYSQIVNDFQKGDIAEGYSVSREKKESFPLTVTSAQKNPTAFYLCASSPGHLRYWGEQYFGPGTRLTVT.

This clonotype has only a few counts. The chain recombines TRBV7-9 with TRBJ1-2, with D unresolved. Germline CDR1 reads SEHNR; CDR2 reads FQNEAQ (reference sequence). The V end was cut by 5 bases, the J end by 7 bases, with 20 bases between. This CDR3 has 15 residues. CDR3 sequence reads: CASSEPTVLGGGYTF. The CDR3 nucleotides are TGTGCCAGCAGCGAACCTACAGTGTTAGGAGGTGGCTACACCTTC.

The genes are TRBV7-3 and TRBJ1-3; tentatively, D is TRBD1 (6 bases). CDR1 and CDR2 (germline): SGHTA, FQGTGA. The CDR3 sequence is 16 residues long. V was shortened by 6 bases and J by 1 base, with 16 bases between the two germline ends. CDR3 nucleotides: TGTGCCAGCAGATACACGGAGGGGACATCTGGAAACACCATATATTTT. Its translation is CASRYTEGTSGNTIYF. The full variable domain, in which reference TRBV7-3 and TRBJ1-3 provide the parts outside the CDR3, is GAGVSQTPSNKVTEKGKYVELRCDPISGHTALYWYRQSLGQGPEFLIYFQGTGAADDSGLPNDRFFAVRPEGSVSTLKIQRTERGDSAVYLCASRYTEGTSGNTIYFGEGSWLTVV.

There are a few counts of this clonotype. The chain joins TRBV6-5 to TRBJ1-1; D is undetermined. Germline CDR1 reads MNHEY; CDR2 reads SVGAGI. The germline V and J ends were trimmed by 5 bases and 5 bases, with 12 bases remaining between them. The CDR3 is 13 residues long. The CDR3 loop is CASSEALWTEAFF. The CDR3 region has the DNA TGTGCCAGCAGTGAAGCATTGTGGACTGAAGCTTTCTTT.

This clonotype appeared a single time. The rearrangement joins TRBV7-6 to TRBJ1-2; no firm D call. Germline V gives CDR1 SGHVS, CDR2 FNYEAQ. The length of the CDR3 is 14 residues. Deletions cut 1 base from V and 3 bases from J, with 9 bases between. The CDR3 here is CASSLGSADYGYTF. For the CDR3, the DNA is TGTGCCAGCAGCTTAGGTTCAGCAGACTATGGCTACACCTTC.